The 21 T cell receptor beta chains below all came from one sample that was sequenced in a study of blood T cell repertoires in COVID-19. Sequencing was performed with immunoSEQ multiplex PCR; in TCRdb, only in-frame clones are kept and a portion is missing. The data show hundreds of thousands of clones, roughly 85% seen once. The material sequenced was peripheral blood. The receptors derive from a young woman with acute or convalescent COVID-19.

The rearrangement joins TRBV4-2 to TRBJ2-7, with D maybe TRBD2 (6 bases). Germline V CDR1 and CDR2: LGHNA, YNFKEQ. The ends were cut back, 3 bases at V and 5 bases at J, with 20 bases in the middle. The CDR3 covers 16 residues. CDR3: CASSQGRMGVFHEQYF. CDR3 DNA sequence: TGTGCCAGCAGCCAGGGGAGGATGGGGGTCTTCCACGAGCAGTACTTC.

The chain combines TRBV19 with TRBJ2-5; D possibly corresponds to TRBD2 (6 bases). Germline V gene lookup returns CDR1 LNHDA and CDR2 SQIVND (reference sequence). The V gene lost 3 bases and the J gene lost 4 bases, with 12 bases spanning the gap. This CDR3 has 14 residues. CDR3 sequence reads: CASSMYQGGETQYF. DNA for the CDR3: TGTGCCAGTAGTATGTATCAGGGAGGAGAGACCCAGTACTTC.

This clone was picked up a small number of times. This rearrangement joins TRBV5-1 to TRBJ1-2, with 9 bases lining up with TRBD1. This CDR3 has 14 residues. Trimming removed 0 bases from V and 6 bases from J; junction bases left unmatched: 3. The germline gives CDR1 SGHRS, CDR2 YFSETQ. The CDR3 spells CASSLARQGDGYTF. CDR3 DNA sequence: TGCGCCAGCAGCTTGGCCCGACAGGGGGATGGCTACACCTTC.

DNA of the CDR3: TGTGCCAGCAGCTTAATCGGGAGTTCGGATCGCAACACAGATACGCAGTATTTT. Residues: CASSLIGSSDRNTDTQYF. The rearrangement links TRBV7-3 to TRBJ2-3; TRBD2 might be the D (6 bases). Germline CDR1 reads SGHTA; CDR2 reads FQGTGA. Trimming stripped 1 base from V and 2 bases from J, with 19 bases between. The CDR3 runs 18 residues.

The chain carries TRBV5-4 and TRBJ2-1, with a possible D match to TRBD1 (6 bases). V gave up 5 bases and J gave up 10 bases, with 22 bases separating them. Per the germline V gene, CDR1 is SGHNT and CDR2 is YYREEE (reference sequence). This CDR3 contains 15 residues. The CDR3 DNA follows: TGTGCCAGCAGGGCCGAAACAGGGAAGAGACTCGAGCAGTTCTTC. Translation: CASRAETGKRLEQFF. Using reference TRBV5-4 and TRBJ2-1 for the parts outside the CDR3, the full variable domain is ETGVTQSPTHLIKTRGQQVTLRCSSQSGHNTVSWYQQALGQGPQFIFQYYREEENGRGNFPPRFSGLQFPNYSSELNVNALELDDSALYLCASRAETGKRLEQFFGPGTRLTVL.

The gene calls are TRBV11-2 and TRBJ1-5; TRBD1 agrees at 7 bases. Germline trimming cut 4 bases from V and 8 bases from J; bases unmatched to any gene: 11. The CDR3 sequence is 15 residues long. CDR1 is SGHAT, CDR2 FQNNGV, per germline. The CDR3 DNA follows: TGTGCCAGCAGCTCCCTACAGGGGCCTCGGGAGCCCCAGCATTTT. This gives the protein CASSSLQGPREPQHF.

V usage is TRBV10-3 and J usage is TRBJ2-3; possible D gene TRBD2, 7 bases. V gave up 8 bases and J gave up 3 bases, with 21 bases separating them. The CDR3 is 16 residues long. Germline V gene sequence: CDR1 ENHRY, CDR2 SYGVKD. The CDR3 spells CAISEENREGTDTQYF. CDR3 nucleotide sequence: TGTGCCATCTCCGAAGAGAACAGGGAGGGAACAGATACGCAGTATTTT.

CDR3 in amino acids: CATSLGQGDSYEQYF. The DNA of the CDR3 is TGTGCCACCAGCCTGGGACAGGGGGACTCCTACGAGCAGTACTTC. The chain uses TRBV15 and TRBJ2-7, with TRBD1 matching over 11 bases. Losses at the gene ends were 5 bases for V and 0 bases for J; bases not matched to a gene: 3. Germline V CDR1 and CDR2: LNHNV, YYDKDF (reference sequence). The CDR3 runs 15 residues.

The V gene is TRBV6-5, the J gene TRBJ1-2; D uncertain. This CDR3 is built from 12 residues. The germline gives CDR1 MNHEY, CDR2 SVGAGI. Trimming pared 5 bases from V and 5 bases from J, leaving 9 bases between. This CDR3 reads CASSRPGYGYTF. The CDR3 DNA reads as TGTGCCAGCAGTCGACCGGGGTATGGCTACACCTTC.

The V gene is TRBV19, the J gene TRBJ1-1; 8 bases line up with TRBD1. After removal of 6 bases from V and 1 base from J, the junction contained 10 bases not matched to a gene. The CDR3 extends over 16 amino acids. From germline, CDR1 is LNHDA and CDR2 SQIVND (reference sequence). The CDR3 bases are TGTGCCAGTAGCAAAACAGGGGGAAGTGGGAACACTGAAGCTTTCTTT. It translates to CASSKTGGSGNTEAFF.

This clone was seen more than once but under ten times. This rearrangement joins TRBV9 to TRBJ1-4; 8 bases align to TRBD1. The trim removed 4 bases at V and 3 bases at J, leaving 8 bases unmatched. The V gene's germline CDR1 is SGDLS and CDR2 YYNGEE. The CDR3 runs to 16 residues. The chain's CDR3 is CASSPPGQGSNEKLFF. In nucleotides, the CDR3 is TGTGCCAGCAGCCCACCAGGACAGGGTTCTAATGAAAAACTGTTTTTT.

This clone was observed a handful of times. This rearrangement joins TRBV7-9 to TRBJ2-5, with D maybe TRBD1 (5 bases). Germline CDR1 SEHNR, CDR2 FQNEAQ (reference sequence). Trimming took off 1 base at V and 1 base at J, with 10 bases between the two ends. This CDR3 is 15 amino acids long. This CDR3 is CASSLERQRQETQYF. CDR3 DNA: TGTGCCAGCAGCTTAGAAAGACAGCGCCAAGAGACCCAGTACTTC.

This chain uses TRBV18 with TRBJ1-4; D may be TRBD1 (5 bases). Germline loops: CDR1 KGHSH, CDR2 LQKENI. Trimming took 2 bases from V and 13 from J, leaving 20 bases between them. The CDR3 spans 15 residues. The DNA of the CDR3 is TGTGCCAGCTCACCAACCGTAGGACAAGTAAACCTACTGTTTTTT. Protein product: CASSPTVGQVNLLFF.

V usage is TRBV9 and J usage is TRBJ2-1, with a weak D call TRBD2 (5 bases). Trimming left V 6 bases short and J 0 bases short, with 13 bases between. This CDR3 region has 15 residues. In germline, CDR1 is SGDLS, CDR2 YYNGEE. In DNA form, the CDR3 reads TGTGCCAGCACCCCAGAGCGGAGCTCCTACAATGAGCAGTTCTTC. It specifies CASTPERSSYNEQFF.

The CDR3 is CASSLDRVSGYTF. The CDR3 coding sequence is TGTGCCAGCAGCTTGGACAGGGTTAGTGGCTACACCTTC. This sequence joins TRBV5-4 and TRBJ1-2; maybe TRBD1 (6 bases). The CDR3 is 13 residues long. Per germline, CDR1 SGHNT and CDR2 YYREEE (reference sequence). V shed 0 bases and J shed 7 bases, with 10 bases lying between them.

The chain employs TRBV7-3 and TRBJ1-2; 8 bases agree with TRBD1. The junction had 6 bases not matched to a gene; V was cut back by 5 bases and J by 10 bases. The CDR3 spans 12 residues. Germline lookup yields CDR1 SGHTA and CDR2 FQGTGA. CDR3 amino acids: CASSQTGDDYTF. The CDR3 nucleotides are TGTGCCAGCAGCCAGACAGGGGACGACTACACCTTC.

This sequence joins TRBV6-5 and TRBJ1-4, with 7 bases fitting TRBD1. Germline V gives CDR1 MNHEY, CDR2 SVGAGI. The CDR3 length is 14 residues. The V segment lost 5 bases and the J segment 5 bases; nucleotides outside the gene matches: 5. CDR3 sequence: CASSPGQLNEKLFF. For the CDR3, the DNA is TGTGCCAGCAGTCCGGGACAGTTAAATGAAAAACTGTTTTTT.

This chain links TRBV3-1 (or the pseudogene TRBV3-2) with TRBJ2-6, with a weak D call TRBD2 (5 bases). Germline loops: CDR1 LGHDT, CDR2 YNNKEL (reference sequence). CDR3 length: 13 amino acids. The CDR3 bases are TGTGCATCGGAGGACTCTGGGGCCAACGTCCTGACTTTC. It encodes CASEDSGANVLTF.

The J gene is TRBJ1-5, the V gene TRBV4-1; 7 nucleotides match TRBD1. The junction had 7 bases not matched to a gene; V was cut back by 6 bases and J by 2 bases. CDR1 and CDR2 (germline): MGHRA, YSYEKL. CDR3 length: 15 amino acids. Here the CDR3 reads CASSQGVEGNQPQHF. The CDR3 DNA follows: TGCGCCAGCAGTCAGGGGGTAGAGGGCAATCAGCCCCAGCATTTT.

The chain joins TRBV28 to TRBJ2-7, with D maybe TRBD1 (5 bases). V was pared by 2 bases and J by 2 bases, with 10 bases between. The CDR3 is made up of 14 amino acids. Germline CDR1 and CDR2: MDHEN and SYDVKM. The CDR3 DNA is TGTGCCAGCAGTTTAGACAGCAGTACCTACGAGCAGTACTTC. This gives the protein CASSLDSSTYEQYF.

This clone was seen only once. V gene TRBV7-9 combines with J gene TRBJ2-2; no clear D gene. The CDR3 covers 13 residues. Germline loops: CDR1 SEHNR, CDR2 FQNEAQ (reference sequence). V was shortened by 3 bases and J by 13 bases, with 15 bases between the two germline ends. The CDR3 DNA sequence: TGTGCCAGCAGCTTTCCTGACCAGGCGAGGCTGTTTTTT. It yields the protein CASSFPDQARLFF.